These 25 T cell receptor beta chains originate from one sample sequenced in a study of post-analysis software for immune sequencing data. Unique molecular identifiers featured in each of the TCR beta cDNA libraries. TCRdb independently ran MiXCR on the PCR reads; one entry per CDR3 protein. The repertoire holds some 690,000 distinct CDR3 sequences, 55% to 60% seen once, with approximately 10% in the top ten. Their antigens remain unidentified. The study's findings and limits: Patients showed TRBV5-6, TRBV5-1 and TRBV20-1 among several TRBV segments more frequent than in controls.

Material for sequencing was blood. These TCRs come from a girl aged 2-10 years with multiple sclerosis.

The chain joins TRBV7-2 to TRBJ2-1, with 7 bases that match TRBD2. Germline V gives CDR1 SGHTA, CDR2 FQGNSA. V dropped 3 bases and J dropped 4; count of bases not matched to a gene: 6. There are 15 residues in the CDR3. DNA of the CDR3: TGTGCCAGCAGCTTCGACGGACTAGGTTACAATGAGCAGTTCTTC. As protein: CASSFDGLGYNEQFF.

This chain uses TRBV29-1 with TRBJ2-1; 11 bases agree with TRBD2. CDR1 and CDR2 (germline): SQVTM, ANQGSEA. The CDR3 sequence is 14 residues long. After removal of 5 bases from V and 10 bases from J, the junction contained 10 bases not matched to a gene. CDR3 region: CSVTGLAASSEQFF. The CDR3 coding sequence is TGCAGCGTTACGGGACTAGCGGCAAGTTCAGAGCAGTTCTTC.

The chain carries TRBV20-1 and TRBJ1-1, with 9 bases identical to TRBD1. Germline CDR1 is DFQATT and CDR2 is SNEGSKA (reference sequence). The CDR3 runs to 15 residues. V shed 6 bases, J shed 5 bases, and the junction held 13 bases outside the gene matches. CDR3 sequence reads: CSASPGQGRKTEAFF. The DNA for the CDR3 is TGCAGTGCCAGTCCGGGACAGGGAAGAAAAACTGAAGCTTTCTTT.

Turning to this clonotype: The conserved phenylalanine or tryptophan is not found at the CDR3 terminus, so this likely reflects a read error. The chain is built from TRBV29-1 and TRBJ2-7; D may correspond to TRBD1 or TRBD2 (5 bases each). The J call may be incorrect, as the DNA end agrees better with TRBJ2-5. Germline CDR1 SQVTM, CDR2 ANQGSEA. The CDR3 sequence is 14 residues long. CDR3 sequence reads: CSVAGTAWSETQYC. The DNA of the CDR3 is TGCAGCGTGGCCGGGACGGCGTGGAGCGAGACCCAGTACTGC.

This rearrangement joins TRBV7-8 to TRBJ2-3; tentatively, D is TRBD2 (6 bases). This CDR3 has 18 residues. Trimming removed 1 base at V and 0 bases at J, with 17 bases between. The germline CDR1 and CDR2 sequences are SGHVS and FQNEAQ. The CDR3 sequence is CASSLDPLRGLSTDTQYF. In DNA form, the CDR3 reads TGTGCCAGCAGCTTAGATCCCTTGCGGGGTTTGAGCACAGATACGCAGTATTTT.

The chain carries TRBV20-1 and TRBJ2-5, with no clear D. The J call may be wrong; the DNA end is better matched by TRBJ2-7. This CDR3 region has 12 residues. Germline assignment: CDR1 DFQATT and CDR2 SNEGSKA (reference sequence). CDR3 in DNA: TGCAGTGCTAGAGTCAGTGCCTACGAGCAGTACTTC. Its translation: CSARVSAYEQYF.

The CDR3 nucleotides read TGCAGCGTCATGCTCCTGGGACAAATTTACGAGCAGTACTTC. It translates to CSVMLLGQIYEQYF. The chain employs TRBV29-1 and TRBJ2-7, with D possibly matching TRBD1 (6 bases). Germline CDR1 SQVTM, CDR2 ANQGSEA. V dropped 6 bases and J dropped 4 bases, with 19 bases sitting between them. The CDR3 is 14 amino acids.

The CDR3 is CASSLRISNYGYTF. The CDR3 region has the DNA TGTGCCAGCAGTTTAAGGATTTCTAACTATGGCTACACCTTC. The chain joins TRBV12-3 or TRBV12-4 to TRBJ1-2; D ambiguous. The CDR3 is 14 amino acids. Between the trimmed V and J ends, which lost 2 bases and 0 bases, there was a span of 7 bases.

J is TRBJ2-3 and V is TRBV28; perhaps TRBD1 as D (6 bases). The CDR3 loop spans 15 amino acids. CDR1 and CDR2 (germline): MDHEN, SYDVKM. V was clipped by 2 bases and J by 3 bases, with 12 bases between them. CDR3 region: CASSLPERGTDTQYF. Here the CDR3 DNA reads TGTGCCAGCAGTTTACCGGAGAGGGGGACAGATACGCAGTATTTT.

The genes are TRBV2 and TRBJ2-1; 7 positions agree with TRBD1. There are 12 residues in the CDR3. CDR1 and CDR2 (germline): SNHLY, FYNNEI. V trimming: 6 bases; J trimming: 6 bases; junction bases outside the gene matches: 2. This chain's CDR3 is CASRQGTNEQFF. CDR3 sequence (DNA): TGTGCCAGCAGACAGGGGACCAATGAGCAGTTCTTC. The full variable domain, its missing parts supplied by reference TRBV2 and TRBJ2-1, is EPEVTQTPSHQVTQMGQEVILRCVPISNHLYFYWYRQILGQKVEFLVSFYNNEISEKSEIFDDQFSVERPDGSNFTLKIRSTKLEDSAMYFCASRQGTNEQFFGPGTRLTVL.

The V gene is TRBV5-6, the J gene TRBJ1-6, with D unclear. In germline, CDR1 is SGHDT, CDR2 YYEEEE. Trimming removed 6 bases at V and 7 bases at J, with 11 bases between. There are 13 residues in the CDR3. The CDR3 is CASTWRLNSPLHF. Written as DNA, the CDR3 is TGTGCCAGCACCTGGCGGTTGAATTCACCCCTCCACTTT.

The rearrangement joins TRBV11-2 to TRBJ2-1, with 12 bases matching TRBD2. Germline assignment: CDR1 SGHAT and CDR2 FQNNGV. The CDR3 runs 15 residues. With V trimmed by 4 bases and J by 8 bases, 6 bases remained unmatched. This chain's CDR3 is CASSSGLAGNDEQFF. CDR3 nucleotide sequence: TGTGCCAGCAGCTCCGGACTAGCGGGGAACGATGAGCAGTTCTTC. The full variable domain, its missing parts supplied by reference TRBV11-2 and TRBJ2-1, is EAGVAQSPRYKIIEKRQSVAFWCNPISGHATLYWYQQILGQGPKLLIQFQNNGVVDDSQLPKDRFSAERLKGVDSTLKIQPAKLEDSAVYLCASSSGLAGNDEQFFGPGTRLTVL.

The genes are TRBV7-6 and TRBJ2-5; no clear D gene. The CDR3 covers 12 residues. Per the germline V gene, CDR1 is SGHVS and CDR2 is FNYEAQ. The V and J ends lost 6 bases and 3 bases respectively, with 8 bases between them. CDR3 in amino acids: CASRRLEETQYF. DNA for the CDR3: TGTGCCAGCAGGAGGTTGGAAGAGACCCAGTACTTC.

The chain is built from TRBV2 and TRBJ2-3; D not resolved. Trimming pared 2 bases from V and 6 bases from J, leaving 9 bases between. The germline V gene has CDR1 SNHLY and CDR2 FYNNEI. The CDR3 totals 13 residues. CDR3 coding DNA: TGTGCCAGCAGTGAATCCCTTGGTGATACGCAGTATTTT. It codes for CASSESLGDTQYF.

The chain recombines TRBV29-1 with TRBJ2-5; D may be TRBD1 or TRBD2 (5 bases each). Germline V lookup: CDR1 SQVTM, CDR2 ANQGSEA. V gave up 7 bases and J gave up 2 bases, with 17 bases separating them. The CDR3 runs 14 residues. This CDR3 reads CSALHGASQETQYF. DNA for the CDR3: TGCAGCGCCCTACACGGGGCTTCACAAGAGACCCAGTACTTC. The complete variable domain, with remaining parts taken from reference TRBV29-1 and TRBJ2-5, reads SAVISQKPSRDICQRGTSLTIQCQVDSQVTMMFWYRQQPGQSLTLIATANQGSEATYESGFVIDKFPISRPNLTFSTLTVSNMSPEDSSIYLCSALHGASQETQYFGPGTRLLVL.

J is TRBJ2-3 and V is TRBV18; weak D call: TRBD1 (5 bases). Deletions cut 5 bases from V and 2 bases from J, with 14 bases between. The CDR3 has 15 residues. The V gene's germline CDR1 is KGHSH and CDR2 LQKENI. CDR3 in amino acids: CASSAFDRNTDTQYF. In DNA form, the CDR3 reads TGTGCCAGCTCAGCCTTCGACAGAAACACAGATACGCAGTATTTT.

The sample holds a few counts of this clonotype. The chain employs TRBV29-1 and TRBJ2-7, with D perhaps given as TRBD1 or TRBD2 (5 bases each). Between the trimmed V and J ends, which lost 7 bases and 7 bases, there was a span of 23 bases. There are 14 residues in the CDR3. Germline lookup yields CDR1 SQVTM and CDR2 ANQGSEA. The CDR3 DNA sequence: TGCAGCGCCTTGGGGCATACCTTGCCGGGGGAGCAGTACTTC. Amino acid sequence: CSALGHTLPGEQYF.

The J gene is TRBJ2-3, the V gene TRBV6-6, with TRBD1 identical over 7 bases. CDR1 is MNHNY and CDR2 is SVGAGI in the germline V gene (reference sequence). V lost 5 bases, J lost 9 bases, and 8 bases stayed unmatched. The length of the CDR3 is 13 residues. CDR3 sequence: CASSHQTGRTQYF. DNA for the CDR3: TGTGCCAGCAGTCACCAGACAGGGAGAACGCAGTATTTT.

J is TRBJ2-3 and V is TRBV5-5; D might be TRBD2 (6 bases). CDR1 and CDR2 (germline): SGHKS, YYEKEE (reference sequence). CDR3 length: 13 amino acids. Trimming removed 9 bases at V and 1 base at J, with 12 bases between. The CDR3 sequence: CATRDFGTDTQYF. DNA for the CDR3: TGTGCCACCCGGGACTTCGGCACAGATACGCAGTATTTT.

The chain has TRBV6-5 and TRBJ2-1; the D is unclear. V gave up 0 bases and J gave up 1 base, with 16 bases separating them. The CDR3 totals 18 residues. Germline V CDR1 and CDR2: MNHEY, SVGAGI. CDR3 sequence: CASSYSSRLRGSYNEQFF. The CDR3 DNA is TGTGCCAGCAGTTACTCGAGCCGGTTAAGAGGATCCTACAATGAGCAGTTCTTC.

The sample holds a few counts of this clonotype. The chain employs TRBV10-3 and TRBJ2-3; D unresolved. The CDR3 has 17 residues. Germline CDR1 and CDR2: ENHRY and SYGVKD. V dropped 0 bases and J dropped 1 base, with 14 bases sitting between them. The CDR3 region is CAISESIGSPGTDTQYF. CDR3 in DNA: TGTGCCATCAGTGAGTCTATCGGATCACCCGGCACAGATACGCAGTATTTT.

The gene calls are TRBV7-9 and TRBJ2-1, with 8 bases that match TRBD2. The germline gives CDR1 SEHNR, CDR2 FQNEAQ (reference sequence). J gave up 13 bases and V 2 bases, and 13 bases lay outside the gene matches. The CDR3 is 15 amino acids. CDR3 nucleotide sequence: TGTGCCAGCAGCTTAAGTGGTAGCGGGGAAGAGACCCAGTTCTTC. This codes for CASSLSGSGEETQFF.

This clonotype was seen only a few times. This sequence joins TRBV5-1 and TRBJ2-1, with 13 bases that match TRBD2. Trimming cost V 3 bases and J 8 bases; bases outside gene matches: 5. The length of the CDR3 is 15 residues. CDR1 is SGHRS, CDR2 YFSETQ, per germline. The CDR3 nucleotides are TGCGCCAGCAGCTGGGGACTAGCGGGGAAGGATGAGCAGTTCTTC. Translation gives CASSWGLAGKDEQFF. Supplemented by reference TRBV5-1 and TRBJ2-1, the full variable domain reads KAGVTQTPRYLIKTRGQQVTLSCSPISGHRSVSWYQQTPGQGLQFLFEYFSETQRNKGNFPGRFSGRQFSNSRSEMNVSTLELGDSALYLCASSWGLAGKDEQFFGPGTRLTVL.

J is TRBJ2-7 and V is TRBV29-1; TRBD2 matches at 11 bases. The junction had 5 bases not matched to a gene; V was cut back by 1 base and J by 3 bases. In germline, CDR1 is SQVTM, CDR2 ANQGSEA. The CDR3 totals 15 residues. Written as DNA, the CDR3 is TGCAGCGTTGAAGTAGCGGGAGGGGCCGGCTACGAGCAGTACTTC. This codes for CSVEVAGGAGYEQYF.

CDR3 nucleotides: TGTGCCAGCAGTTACTCGATACGGCTATTAAATTCACCCCTCCACTTT. As protein: CASSYSIRLLNSPLHF. The V and J genes are TRBV6-6 and TRBJ1-6; unclear D gene. This CDR3 is 16 amino acids long. Trimming removed 0 bases from V and 7 bases from J, with 13 bases in between. Germline CDR1 is MNHNY and CDR2 is SVGAGI (reference sequence).